These T cell receptor beta chains were read from a single sample in a study of T cell repertoires in cytomegalovirus infection. TCRdb passed the reads through MiXCR, listing each CDR3 protein once. The sample has approximately 1,000,000 distinct CDR3 sequences; about 33% are singletons. Their target antigens are unknown. Sequencing used cultured CD8+ T cells from PBMCs, obtained from culture after CMV antigen stimulation. The receptors stem from a human donor in good health (CMV status not recorded). Some clones in this sample may be carry-over from other donors' samples. CDR3s include the opening cysteine and the closing phenylalanine or tryptophan. D genes are given only for firm matches.

>TRBV10-3|NA|TRBJ1-3
CAISAYVPGTGNTIYF
>TRBV7-8|TRBD2|TRBJ2-3
CASSGGGGLAEYPDTQYF
>TRBV28|TRBD1|TRBJ1-3
CASSPDSGTGAGNTIYF
>TRBV11-2|NA|TRBJ2-7
CASSVSGYEQYF
>TRBV10-3|TRBD2|TRBJ2-1
CAILPSGTSRNEQFF
>TRBV7-9|NA|TRBJ1-6
CASSQGLNNSPLHF
>TRBV11-2|NA|TRBJ2-3
CATERGANTQYF
>TRBV27|NA|TRBJ1-2
CATLGALDYGYTF
>TRBV4-1|TRBD2|TRBJ2-1
CASSQGLAGVSYRNEQFF
>TRBV12-3/TRBV12-4|NA|TRBJ2-7
CASSLGPFRDSRYEQYF
>TRBV7-8|NA|TRBJ1-5
CASSLGGKNQPQHF
>TRBV11-2|TRBD1|TRBJ2-7
CASSSPGGYEQYF
>TRBV4-1|NA|TRBJ1-5
CASSQDETRPQHF
>TRBV6-4|TRBD2|TRBJ2-3
CASSVTSGVPGDTQYF
>TRBV7-6|NA|TRBJ2-3
CASSLAGTNGDTQYF
>TRBV5-1|NA|TRBJ1-2
CASSLARGRAPYGYTF
>TRBV6-6|NA|TRBJ1-5
CASSSGLPQHF
>TRBV4-1|TRBD2|TRBJ2-1
CASSQVTSGGNNEQFF
>TRBV12-3/TRBV12-4|NA|TRBJ2-1
CASSLGAGENEQFF
>TRBV10-3|TRBD1|TRBJ2-1
CAISSTGGSYNEQFF
>TRBV4-1|TRBD2|TRBJ2-3
CASSQRRLAGGHEDTQYF
>TRBV12-5|TRBD2|TRBJ2-3
CASGFGNSGTTDTQYF
>TRBV12-3/TRBV12-4|NA|TRBJ1-5
CASSFGPRRDQPQHF
>TRBV7-9|NA|TRBJ2-6
CASSLGFSGTNVLTF
>TRBV28|NA|TRBJ1-5
CASSLHTNQPQHF
>TRBV9|NA|TRBJ2-1
CASSVARKAGEQFF
>TRBV27|NA|TRBJ2-3
CASSSGGRRTDTQYF